A selection of T cell receptor beta chains follows, all from one sample in a study of regulatory T cells in long-lasting Graves disease. TCRdb reprocessed the multiplex PCR reads with MiXCR, giving one entry per CDR3 protein. The table records under 700,000 distinct CDR3 sequences, around 15% of them present only once. The same sample was also used in a study of T cells in Graves' hyperthyroidism and ophthalmopathy.

The sample here was peripheral blood mononuclear cells (PBMCs), taken at new diagnosis, from a patient treated with antithyroid drugs. The receptors derive from a woman in her forties or fifties with Graves disease. Each CDR3 is given with its conserved first and last residue. A D gene is named only where the DNA matches it firmly. Size values are once, few and many counts, or a class for expanded clones, and some rows have none.

size: many
D: TRBD1
V: TRBV7-9
J: TRBJ1-5
DNA: TGTGCCAGCAGCTGGCAGGGGGATAGCAATCAGCCCCAGCATTTT
CDR3: CASSWQGDSNQPQHF

size: .
D: .
V: TRBV30
J: TRBJ1-5
DNA: TGTGCCTGGAGTCGTCCCGATCAGCCCCAGCATTTT
CDR3: CAWSRPDQPQHF

size: many
D: TRBD2
V: TRBV5-1
J: TRBJ2-1
DNA: TGCGCCAGCAGGGGCCGTAGCGGGGTTTGGAATGAGCAGTTCTTC
CDR3: CASRGRSGVWNEQFF

size: .
D: .
V: TRBV3-1
J: TRBJ2-7
DNA: TGTGCCAGCAGCGTAGGGGCATACGGGCAGTACTTC
CDR3: CASSVGAYGQYF

size: .
D: .
V: TRBV7-6
J: TRBJ1-6
DNA: TGTGCCAGCAGCCCCAGGCCAGGGTTGGGTAATTCACCCCTCCACTTT
CDR3: CASSPRPGLGNSPLHF

size: .
D: .
V: TRBV12-3/TRBV12-4
J: TRBJ1-5
DNA: TGTGCCAGCAGTTTTAGAGATAGCAATCAGCCCCAGCATTTT
CDR3: CASSFRDSNQPQHF

size: many
D: .
V: TRBV3-1
J: TRBJ1-1
DNA: TGTGCCAGCAGCCAAGATCCTCAGGGATTGAAGGCTTTCTTT
CDR3: CASSQDPQGLKAFF

size: many
D: .
V: TRBV7-9
J: TRBJ1-1
DNA: TGTGCCAGCAGCACCCCAGGGCACGGACCTGTGAACACTGAAGCTTTCTTT
CDR3: CASSTPGHGPVNTEAFF

size: few
D: .
V: TRBV19
J: TRBJ1-5
DNA: TGTGCCAGTAACTATAAATGGGGTAGCAATCAGCCCCAGCATTTT
CDR3: CASNYKWGSNQPQHF

size: few
D: .
V: TRBV10-3
J: TRBJ2-1
DNA: TGTGCCATCAGTCCCCCTCCCGGGGGCGGGAATGAGCAGTTCTTC
CDR3: CAISPPPGGGNEQFF

size: many
D: .
V: TRBV5-1
J: TRBJ2-5
DNA: TGCGCCAGCAGCGCCTTAGCGATCCAAGAGACCCAGTACTTC
CDR3: CASSALAIQETQYF

size: .
D: .
V: TRBV4-1
J: TRBJ2-7
DNA: TGCGCCAGCAGCCAAGGAGAACGGACGGAGGAGTACTTC
CDR3: CASSQGERTEEYF

size: few
D: .
V: TRBV9
J: TRBJ2-1
DNA: TGTGCCAGCAGCGTAGCTTCCCAGCGGAGTGAGCAGTTCTTC
CDR3: CASSVASQRSEQFF

size: few
D: .
V: TRBV6-1
J: TRBJ1-5
DNA: TGTGCCAGTACCTGGACAGCTAAGGGGCGCAATCAGCCCCAGCATTTT
CDR3: CASTWTAKGRNQPQHF

size: .
D: .
V: TRBV7-9
J: TRBJ1-6
DNA: TGTGCCAGCAGCTCGGGAATCGCCAATTCACCCCTCCACTTT
CDR3: CASSSGIANSPLHF

size: .
D: .
V: TRBV13
J: TRBJ2-7
DNA: TGTGCCAGCAGCTTAGGCCAGGAGATCTACGAGCAGTACTTC
CDR3: CASSLGQEIYEQYF

size: few
D: .
V: TRBV15
J: TRBJ1-3
DNA: TGTGCCACCAGCAGAGACCACTCTGGAAACACCATATATTTT
CDR3: CATSRDHSGNTIYF

size: many
D: .
V: TRBV2
J: TRBJ2-7
DNA: TGTGCCAGCAAACGAAACTACGAGCAGTACTTC
CDR3: CASKRNYEQYF

size: many
D: .
V: TRBV11-2
J: TRBJ1-2
DNA: TGTGCCAGCAGTCTTAACTGGGACCGCCTGTATGAGGGCTACACCTTC
CDR3: CASSLNWDRLYEGYTF

size: .
D: .
V: TRBV19
J: TRBJ2-5
DNA: TGTGCCAGTAGTATACAGGGCCACGGGGAGACCCAGTACTTC
CDR3: CASSIQGHGETQYF

size: .
D: .
V: TRBV12-3/TRBV12-4
J: TRBJ1-2
DNA: TGTGCCAGCAGTTTTAGGGTTGTCAACTATGGCTACACCTTC
CDR3: CASSFRVVNYGYTF

size: many
D: .
V: TRBV6-9
J: TRBJ1-4
DNA: TGTGCCAGCAGTTATGCGATCCGCAAGGAAAAACTGTTTTTT
CDR3: CASSYAIRKEKLFF

size: few
D: .
V: TRBV6-1
J: TRBJ1-2
DNA: TGTGCCAGCACACTGGGGGGGAACTATGGCTACACCTTC
CDR3: CASTLGGNYGYTF

size: .
D: TRBD1
V: TRBV29-1
J: TRBJ1-3
DNA: TGCAGCGTTGTGGGACAGACTGGAAACACCATATATTTT
CDR3: CSVVGQTGNTIYF

size: many
D: TRBD1
V: TRBV11-2
J: TRBJ2-1
DNA: TGTGCCAGCAGCCGAGATCAGGGGGCGAGGATGGGTTACAATGAGCAGTTCTTC
CDR3: CASSRDQGARMGYNEQFF

size: many
D: .
V: TRBV5-1
J: TRBJ2-1
DNA: TGCGCCAGCAGCTTGAACGTCATGGGTGGCAATGAGCAGTTCTTC
CDR3: CASSLNVMGGNEQFF

size: few
D: TRBD1
V: TRBV19
J: TRBJ1-6
DNA: TGTGCCAGTAGTCCGGGACAGTCGTCACCCCTCCACTTT
CDR3: CASSPGQSSPLHF

size: few
D: .
V: TRBV6-1
J: TRBJ2-4
DNA: TGTGCCAGCACCAGAACGGGCAGGGGGGATCCCCAGTACTTC
CDR3: CASTRTGRGDPQYF

size: .
D: .
V: TRBV20-1
J: TRBJ2-7
DNA: TGCAGTGCTAGAGGTGGGGGTAGCGGTTCCCCCTACGAGCAGTACTTC
CDR3: CSARGGGSGSPYEQYF

size: .
D: .
V: TRBV19
J: TRBJ1-1
DNA: TGTGCCAGTAGTATCCACCTGAACACTGAAGCTTTCTTT
CDR3: CASSIHLNTEAFF

size: many
D: .
V: TRBV3-1
J: TRBJ1-2
DNA: TGTGCCAGCAGCCAAGGGGAGTTCTATGGCTACACCTTC
CDR3: CASSQGEFYGYTF

size: many
D: .
V: TRBV11-2
J: TRBJ1-6
DNA: TGTGCCAGCAGCCCCCCCGCTGTGAATTCACCCCTCCACTTT
CDR3: CASSPPAVNSPLHF

size: many
D: .
V: TRBV7-7
J: TRBJ2-5
DNA: TGTGCTAGCAGCTTAGGCTCTACAGGCAGGGAGACCCAGTACTTC
CDR3: CASSLGSTGRETQYF

size: many
D: TRBD1
V: TRBV24-1
J: TRBJ1-5
DNA: TGTGCCACCAGTGATCCGAAGACAGGGAATCAGCCCCAGCATTTT
CDR3: CATSDPKTGNQPQHF

size: few
D: TRBD1
V: TRBV2
J: TRBJ1-5
DNA: TGTGCCAGCAGTGAACAGGGGGAGAATAGCAATCAGCCCCAGCATTTT
CDR3: CASSEQGENSNQPQHF

size: .
D: TRBD2
V: TRBV9
J: TRBJ2-5
DNA: TGTGCCAGCAGCGTAGAACCGCGGGGGGCGGGCGAAAAGACCCAGTACTTC
CDR3: CASSVEPRGAGEKTQYF

size: .
D: TRBD1
V: TRBV7-9
J: TRBJ1-2
DNA: TGTGCCAGCAGCTTAACAACAGGGGACTATGGCTACACCTTC
CDR3: CASSLTTGDYGYTF

size: few
D: .
V: TRBV7-6
J: TRBJ1-3
DNA: TGTGCCAGCAGCTTAGGTGGTTCGCACTCTGGAAACACCATATATTTT
CDR3: CASSLGGSHSGNTIYF

size: few
D: .
V: TRBV6-1
J: TRBJ2-3
DNA: TGTGCCAGCAAGAAGGTAGCATGGGCAGATACGCAGTATTTT
CDR3: CASKKVAWADTQYF

size: few
D: TRBD2
V: TRBV4-1
J: TRBJ2-7
DNA: TGCGCCAGCAGCCAACCCGGCGGGGGTCCCCCCCACGAGCAGTACTTC
CDR3: CASSQPGGGPPHEQYF

size: .
D: .
V: TRBV7-2
J: TRBJ2-7
DNA: TGTGCCAGCAGCTTAGCGTCCTCCGGCACTCTAAGCTACGAGCAGTACTTC
CDR3: CASSLASSGTLSYEQYF

size: many
D: TRBD1
V: TRBV18
J: TRBJ2-7
DNA: TGTGCCAGCTCGACAGGGGTGAACTACGAGCAGTACTTC
CDR3: CASSTGVNYEQYF

size: .
D: TRBD1
V: TRBV30
J: TRBJ2-3
DNA: TGTGCCTGGAGTGTACAGGGGGGCACAGATACGCAGTATTTT
CDR3: CAWSVQGGTDTQYF

size: many
D: .
V: TRBV30
J: TRBJ1-2
DNA: TGTGCCTGCAACGGCAGAGACTATGGCTACACCTTC
CDR3: CACNGRDYGYTF

size: many
D: .
V: TRBV3-1
J: TRBJ2-1
DNA: TGTGCCAGCAGCGGGCAAAGGGACTCCCAACTTGGGAATGAGCAGTTCTTC
CDR3: CASSGQRDSQLGNEQFF

size: many
D: .
V: TRBV2
J: TRBJ2-5
DNA: TGTGCCAGCACTCAGACCCAAGAGACCCAGTACTTC
CDR3: CASTQTQETQYF

size: many
D: TRBD1
V: TRBV6-1
J: TRBJ2-7
DNA: TGTGCCAGCCGCCCCTCCGGACAGGTTAGCTACTACGAGCAGTACTTC
CDR3: CASRPSGQVSYYEQYF

size: many
D: TRBD2
V: TRBV11-3
J: TRBJ2-3
DNA: TGTGCCAGCAGCCCCCCCCCCGACCGGGAGGGCACAGATACGCAGTATTTT
CDR3: CASSPPPDREGTDTQYF

size: few
D: .
V: TRBV6-1
J: TRBJ1-2
DNA: TGTGCCAGCAGGAGAATCTATGGCTACACCTTC
CDR3: CASRRIYGYTF

size: many
D: .
V: TRBV2
J: TRBJ2-1
DNA: TGTGCCAGCAGTGGACAGAACAATGAGCAGTTCTTC
CDR3: CASSGQNNEQFF

size: .
D: TRBD1
V: TRBV5-1
J: TRBJ1-4
DNA: TGCGCCAGCAGCTTTGGACAGGGGGCCGTTAATGAAAAACTGTTTTTT
CDR3: CASSFGQGAVNEKLFF

size: .
D: TRBD1
V: TRBV10-1
J: TRBJ2-5
DNA: TGCGCCAGCAGTGAGCCTAATGACAGGGGGCGAAGAGAGACCCAGTACTTC
CDR3: CASSEPNDRGRRETQYF

size: many
D: .
V: TRBV11-2
J: TRBJ1-2
DNA: TGTGCCAGCAGCACAACAGGGAAATGGGGTGGCTACACCTTC
CDR3: CASSTTGKWGGYTF

size: many
D: .
V: TRBV11-2
J: TRBJ1-2
DNA: TGTGCCAGCAGCTTGCCCGCCTGGGGAGCTGGCTACACCTTC
CDR3: CASSLPAWGAGYTF

size: many
D: .
V: TRBV12-3/TRBV12-4
J: TRBJ1-5
DNA: TGTGCCAGCAGTTTAGCGTTGACAGGCAATCAGCCCCAGCATTTT
CDR3: CASSLALTGNQPQHF